This entry lists 6 T cell receptor beta chains sequenced from one sample in a study of beta chain features in type 1 diabetes. Findings and caveats of the study: All four CD4+ subsets from Type 1 diabetes patients carried moderately but significantly shorter TCRB CDR3s.

These receptors lack a known antigen. The investigators reverse transcribed all of the isolated RNA, so they sequenced expressed TCRB transcripts. Only in-frame clones appear in the TCRdb table, and some are missing; sequencing was by immunoSEQ multiplex PCR. The data contain 300,000 to 350,000 clones, roughly a tenth of them singletons. The sequenced sample consisted of central memory CD4+ T cells from blood. These receptors all stem from a man aged 25-45 years with type 1 diabetes.

The chain recombines TRBV29-1 with TRBJ2-7; no firm D call. Germline CDR1 and CDR2: SQVTM and ANQGSEA. CDR3 length: 11 residues. Trimming removed 7 bases at V and 3 bases at J, with 10 bases between. CDR3 in amino acids: CSAGKRYEQYF. The CDR3 DNA reads as TGCAGCGCTGGGAAGCGCTACGAGCAGTACTTC.

This clone was observed a handful of times. The chain recombines TRBV9 with TRBJ1-1; D is uncertain. Germline CDR1 SGDLS, CDR2 YYNGEE. The CDR3 has 14 residues. Between the trimmed V and J ends, which lost 0 bases and 1 base, there was a span of 7 bases. The CDR3 coding sequence is TGTGCCAGCAGCGTAGGGCGGAAGAACACTGAAGCTTTCTTT. Translation: CASSVGRKNTEAFF. The full variable domain, rest sourced from reference TRBV9 and TRBJ1-1, is DSGVTQTPKHLITATGQRVTLRCSPRSGDLSVYWYQQSLDQGLQFLIQYYNGEERAKGNILERFSAQQFPDLHSELNLSSLELGDSALYFCASSVGRKNTEAFFGQGTRLTVV.

In its sample, this clone was seen a few times. CDR3 nucleotides: TGTGCCAGCAGCTTCTGGGGACTCCAAGAGACCCAGTACTTC. This sequence encodes CASSFWGLQETQYF. V and J are TRBV7-8 and TRBJ2-5, with a weak D call TRBD2 (6 bases). V shed 3 bases and J shed 1 base, with 9 bases lying between them. Germline values: CDR1 SGHVS, CDR2 FQNEAQ. The CDR3 totals 14 residues.

The genes are TRBV29-1 and TRBJ2-3; TRBD2 matches at 8 bases. The CDR3 sequence is 13 residues long. Germline values: CDR1 SQVTM, CDR2 ANQGSEA. V dropped 7 bases and J dropped 2; count of bases not matched to a gene: 5. The chain's CDR3 is CSAGGADTDTQYF. The CDR3 DNA is TGCAGCGCCGGGGGGGCAGACACAGATACGCAGTATTTT.

The V gene is TRBV28, the J gene TRBJ1-5, with D tentatively TRBD1 (5 bases). Trimming took off 3 bases at V and 2 bases at J, with 11 bases between the two ends. Germline V gives CDR1 MDHEN, CDR2 SYDVKM. This CDR3 is built from 15 residues. The CDR3 region has the DNA TGTGCCAGCAGTTTTGGGGGTCAGGGCAATCAGCCCCAGCATTTT. Protein: CASSFGGQGNQPQHF.

A few counts support this clone. This sequence joins TRBV27 and TRBJ2-2, with TRBD2 matching 12 bases. Trimming cost V 6 bases and J 5 bases; bases outside gene matches: 4. This CDR3 contains 15 residues. Germline CDR1 and CDR2: MNHEY and SMNVEV (reference sequence). In DNA form, the CDR3 reads TGTGCCAGCAGGGCCGGACTAGCGGGGACCGGGGAGCTGTTTTTT. It encodes CASRAGLAGTGELFF.